This is a list of T cell receptor beta chains from one sample in a study of beta chain features in type 1 diabetes. The table came from immunoSEQ multiplex PCR; TCRdb's copy has only in-frame clones and leaves some out. The sample contains some 160,000 clones, approximately 10% of which appear only once. The sequenced material came from central memory CD4+ T cells from blood. The receptors here all came from a woman in her 30s with type 1 diabetes. The CDR3 runs from the conserved cysteine through the conserved F or W. The order of the fields is V gene, clone size, D gene, CDR3 length, J gene, CDR3 protein, CDR3 DNA. D genes are given only for firm matches. Some rows mark clone size as missing; the rest say once, few, many or name a class of expanded clone.

TRBV2	few	TRBD1	14	TRBJ1-5	CASTDRDSNQPQHF	TGTGCCAGCACAGACAGGGATAGCAATCAGCCCCAGCATTTT
TRBV4-2	.	TRBD1	14	TRBJ2-7	CASSQGTGDYEQYF	TGTGCCAGCAGCCAGGGGACAGGCGATTACGAGCAGTACTTC
TRBV30	.	.	14	TRBJ1-2	CAWSVRRQGGGYTF	TGTGCCTGGAGTGTACGGCGGCAGGGTGGTGGCTACACCTTC
TRBV28	.	.	14	TRBJ1-1	CASSLQGGGTEAFF	TGTGCCAGCAGTTTACAGGGAGGTGGTACTGAAGCTTTCTTT
TRBV4-2	few	.	14	TRBJ1-1	CASSQEGFGAEAFF	TGTGCCAGCAGCCAGGAGGGATTCGGGGCTGAAGCTTTCTTT
TRBV7-2	few	TRBD2	15	TRBJ2-7	CASSLGGGKTYEQYF	TGTGCCAGCAGCTTAGGGGGAGGGAAGACTTACGAGCAGTACTTC
TRBV19	.	.	15	TRBJ2-5	CASTKTGHNKETQYF	TGTGCCAGTACCAAGACTGGACACAACAAAGAGACCCAGTACTTC
TRBV6-5	few	.	15	TRBJ2-3	CASSSRLVVTDTQYF	TGTGCCAGCAGTTCCCGACTAGTGGTTACAGATACGCAGTATTTT
TRBV4-1	few	TRBD2	16	TRBJ2-2	CASSQEGGRYTGELFF	TGCGCCAGCAGCCAAGAGGGCGGGAGGTATACCGGGGAGCTGTTTTTT
TRBV9	few	TRBD2	17	TRBJ2-1	CASSVASGTTTFNEQFF	TGTGCCAGCAGCGTAGCCTCCGGGACTACCACCTTCAATGAGCAGTTCTTC
TRBV4-2	many	.	17	TRBJ1-1	CASSQDLLFASGTEAFF	TGTGCCAGCAGCCAAGATTTACTATTCGCCTCGGGGACTGAAGCTTTCTTT
TRBV28	.	TRBD1	15	TRBJ2-5	CASSSDRDEQETQYF	TGTGCCAGCAGTTCGGACAGGGATGAACAAGAGACCCAGTACTTC
TRBV18	few	TRBD1	15	TRBJ1-5	CASSSTGAPNQPQHF	TGTGCCAGCTCCTCGACAGGGGCTCCCAATCAGCCCCAGCATTTT
TRBV7-9	.	.	14	TRBJ2-3	CASSFGRPTDTQYF	TGTGCCAGCAGCTTTGGGAGGCCCACAGATACGCAGTATTTT
TRBV12-5	.	TRBD2	15	TRBJ2-3	CASGGASGSADTQYF	TGTGCTAGTGGCGGGGCTAGCGGGAGTGCAGATACGCAGTATTTT
TRBV5-1	few	TRBD1	15	TRBJ1-1	CASRKDGTGGTEAFF	TGCGCCAGCAGGAAAGACGGGACAGGGGGCACTGAAGCTTTCTTT
TRBV5-1	few	TRBD1	14	TRBJ2-7	CASSDPGQGSEQYF	TGCGCCAGCAGCGATCCGGGACAGGGATCCGAGCAGTACTTC